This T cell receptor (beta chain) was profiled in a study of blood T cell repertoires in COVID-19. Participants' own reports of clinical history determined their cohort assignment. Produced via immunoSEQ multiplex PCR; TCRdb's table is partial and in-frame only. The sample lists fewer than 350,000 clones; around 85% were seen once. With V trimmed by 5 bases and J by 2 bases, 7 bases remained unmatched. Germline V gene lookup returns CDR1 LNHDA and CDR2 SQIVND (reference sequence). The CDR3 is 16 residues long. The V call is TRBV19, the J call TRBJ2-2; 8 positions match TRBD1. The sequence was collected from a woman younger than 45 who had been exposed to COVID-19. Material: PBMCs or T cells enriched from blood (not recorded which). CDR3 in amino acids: CASSPGQGANTGELFF. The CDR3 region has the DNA TGTGCCAGTAGTCCCGGACAGGGAGCAAACACCGGGGAGCTGTTTTTT.